This entry features one T cell receptor (beta chain) sequence. Its antigen is unknown. This table comes from immunoSEQ multiplex PCR, and its TCRdb copy is limited to in-frame clones, with some not included. This sample has tens of thousands of clones; roughly nine tenths occur once, and the top ten carry about 13%. Samples of blood were obtained at baseline, on cycle 4 day 1, and on cycle 7 day 1. The sample belongs to a study of OX40 agonist ivuxolimab in advanced cancers. Study outcomes and limitations: On average, CD8+ T cells showed a greater number of expanded clones than CD4+.

The trim removed 4 bases at V and 5 bases at J, leaving 4 bases unmatched. Per the germline V gene, CDR1 is SGHTA and CDR2 is FQGTGA. This CDR3 has 16 amino acids. The TCR comes from an adult with an advanced solid tumor such as melanoma, head and neck, liver or kidney cancer. Sequencing used CD4+ or CD8+ T cells sorted from blood, obtained in a trial of the OX40 agonist ivuxolimab. The chain uses TRBV7-3 and TRBJ2-1; 14 bases align to TRBD2. In DNA form, the CDR3 reads TGTGCCAGCAGCTCACAGGGACTAGCGGGGGACAATGAGCAGTTCTTC. Its protein product is CASSSQGLAGDNEQFF.